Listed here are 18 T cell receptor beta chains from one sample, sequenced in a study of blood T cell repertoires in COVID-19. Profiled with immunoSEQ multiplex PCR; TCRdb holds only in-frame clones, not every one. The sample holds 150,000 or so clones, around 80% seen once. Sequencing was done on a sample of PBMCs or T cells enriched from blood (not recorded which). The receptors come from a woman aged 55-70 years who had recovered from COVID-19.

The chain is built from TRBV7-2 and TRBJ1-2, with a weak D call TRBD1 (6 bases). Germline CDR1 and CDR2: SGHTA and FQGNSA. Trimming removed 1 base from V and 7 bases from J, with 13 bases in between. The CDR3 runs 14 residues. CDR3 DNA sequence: TGTGCCAGCAGCTTAGAGGTGGGGGCTTTTGGCTACACCTTC. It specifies CASSLEVGAFGYTF.

As DNA, the CDR3 is TGTGCCAGCAGTTACTGGCCGGGGACCGGGGAGCTGTTTTTT. Amino acid sequence: CASSYWPGTGELFF. The chain carries TRBV6-2 or TRBV6-3 and TRBJ2-2; D is possibly TRBD2 (5 bases). Germline-derived CDR1 and CDR2 are MNHEY and SVGEGT. V was clipped by 1 base and J by 5 bases, with 8 bases between them. The CDR3 is made up of 14 amino acids.

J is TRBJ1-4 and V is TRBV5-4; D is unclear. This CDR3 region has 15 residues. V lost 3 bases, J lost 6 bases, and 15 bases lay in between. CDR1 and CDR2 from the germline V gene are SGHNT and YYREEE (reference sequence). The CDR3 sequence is CASSSDPHPDEKLFF. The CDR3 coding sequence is TGTGCCAGCAGCTCCGATCCTCATCCGGATGAAAAACTGTTTTTT.

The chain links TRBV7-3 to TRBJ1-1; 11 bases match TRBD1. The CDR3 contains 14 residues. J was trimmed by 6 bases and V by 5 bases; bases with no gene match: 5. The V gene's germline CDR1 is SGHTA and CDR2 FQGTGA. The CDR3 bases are TGTGCCAGCAGCCTGGGACAGGGGGAAGCTGAAGCTTTCTTT. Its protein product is CASSLGQGEAEAFF.

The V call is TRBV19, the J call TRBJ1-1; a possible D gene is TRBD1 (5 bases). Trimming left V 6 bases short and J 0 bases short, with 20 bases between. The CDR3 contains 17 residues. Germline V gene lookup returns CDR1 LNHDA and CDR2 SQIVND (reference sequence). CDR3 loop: CASRGTILAGLNTEAFF. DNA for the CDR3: TGTGCCAGTAGAGGAACTATCCTAGCGGGACTGAACACTGAAGCTTTCTTT.

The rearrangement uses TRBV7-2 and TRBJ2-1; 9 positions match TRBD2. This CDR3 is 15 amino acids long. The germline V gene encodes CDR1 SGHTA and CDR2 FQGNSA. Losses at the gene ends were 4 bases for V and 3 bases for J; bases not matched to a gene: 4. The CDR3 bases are TGTGCCAGCAGCTCGGGACTAGCCCACTACAATGAGCAGTTCTTC. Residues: CASSSGLAHYNEQFF.

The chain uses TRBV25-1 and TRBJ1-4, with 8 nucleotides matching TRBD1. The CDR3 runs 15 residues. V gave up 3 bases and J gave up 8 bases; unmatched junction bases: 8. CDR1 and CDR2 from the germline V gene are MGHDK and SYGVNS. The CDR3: CASSDPGQGFEKLFF. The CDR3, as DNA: TGTGCCAGCAGTGATCCAGGACAGGGCTTCGAAAAACTGTTTTTT.

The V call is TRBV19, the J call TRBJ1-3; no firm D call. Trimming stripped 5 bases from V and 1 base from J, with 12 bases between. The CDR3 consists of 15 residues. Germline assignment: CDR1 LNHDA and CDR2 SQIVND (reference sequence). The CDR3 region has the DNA TGTGCCAGTAGTCTTGGCGGGGAATCTGGAAACACCATATATTTT. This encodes CASSLGGESGNTIYF.

The CDR3 spells CASSTGTSTDTQYF. In DNA form, the CDR3 reads TGTGCCAGTAGCACCGGGACTAGCACAGATACGCAGTATTTT. The J gene is TRBJ2-3, the V gene TRBV19; maybe TRBD2 (6 bases). Germline loops: CDR1 LNHDA, CDR2 SQIVND (reference sequence). The CDR3 consists of 14 residues. Trimming cost V 6 bases and J 0 bases, with 10 bases left between them.

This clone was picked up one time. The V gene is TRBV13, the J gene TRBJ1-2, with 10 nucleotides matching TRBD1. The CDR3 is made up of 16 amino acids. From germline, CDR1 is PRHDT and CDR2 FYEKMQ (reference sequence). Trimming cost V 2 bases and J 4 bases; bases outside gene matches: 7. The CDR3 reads CASSLTERQGAYGYTF. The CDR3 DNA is TGTGCCAGCAGCTTAACCGAAAGACAGGGGGCCTATGGCTACACCTTC.

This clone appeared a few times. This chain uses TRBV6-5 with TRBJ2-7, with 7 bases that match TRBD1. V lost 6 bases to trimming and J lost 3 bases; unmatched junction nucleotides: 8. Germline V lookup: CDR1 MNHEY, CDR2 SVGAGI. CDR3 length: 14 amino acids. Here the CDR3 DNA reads TGTGCCAGCAGGGTGTGGGGGACAGTCTACGAGCAGTACTTC. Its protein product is CASRVWGTVYEQYF.

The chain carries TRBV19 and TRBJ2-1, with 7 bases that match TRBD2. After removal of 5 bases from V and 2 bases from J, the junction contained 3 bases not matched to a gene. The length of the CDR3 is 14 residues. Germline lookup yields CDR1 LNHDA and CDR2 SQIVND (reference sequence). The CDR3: CASSPRGTYNEQFF. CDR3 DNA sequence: TGTGCCAGTAGTCCGCGGGGGACCTACAATGAGCAGTTCTTC.

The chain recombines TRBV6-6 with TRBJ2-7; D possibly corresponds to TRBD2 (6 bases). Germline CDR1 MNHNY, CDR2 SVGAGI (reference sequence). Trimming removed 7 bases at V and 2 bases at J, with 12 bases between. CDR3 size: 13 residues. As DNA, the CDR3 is TGTGCCAGCATACAGACTAGTCCCTACGAGCAGTACTTC. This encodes CASIQTSPYEQYF.

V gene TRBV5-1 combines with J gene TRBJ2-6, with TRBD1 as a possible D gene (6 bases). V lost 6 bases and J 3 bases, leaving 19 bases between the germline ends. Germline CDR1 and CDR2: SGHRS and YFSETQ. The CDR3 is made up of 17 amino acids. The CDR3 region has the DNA TGCGCCAGCACTTGGATACAGGGCGCTTTTGGGGCCAACGTCCTGACTTTC. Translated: CASTWIQGAFGANVLTF.

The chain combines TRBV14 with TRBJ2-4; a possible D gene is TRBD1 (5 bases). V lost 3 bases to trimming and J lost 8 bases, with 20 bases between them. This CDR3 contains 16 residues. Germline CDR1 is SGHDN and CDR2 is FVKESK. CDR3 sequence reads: CASSQIGFGRDDIQYF. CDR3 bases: TGTGCCAGCAGCCAGATAGGATTCGGCAGGGATGACATTCAGTACTTC.

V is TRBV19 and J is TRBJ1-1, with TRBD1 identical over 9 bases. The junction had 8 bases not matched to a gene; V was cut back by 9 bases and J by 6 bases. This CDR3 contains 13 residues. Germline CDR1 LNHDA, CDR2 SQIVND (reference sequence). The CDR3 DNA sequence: TGTGCCAGCAGAACAGGGGGCTTGGCTGAAGCTTTCTTT. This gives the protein CASRTGGLAEAFF.

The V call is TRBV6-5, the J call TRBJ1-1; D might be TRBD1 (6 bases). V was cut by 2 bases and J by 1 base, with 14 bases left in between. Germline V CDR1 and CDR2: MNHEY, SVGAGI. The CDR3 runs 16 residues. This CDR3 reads CASSYTTGPQNTEAFF. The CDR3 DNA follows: TGTGCCAGCAGTTACACAACAGGGCCACAGAACACTGAAGCTTTCTTT.

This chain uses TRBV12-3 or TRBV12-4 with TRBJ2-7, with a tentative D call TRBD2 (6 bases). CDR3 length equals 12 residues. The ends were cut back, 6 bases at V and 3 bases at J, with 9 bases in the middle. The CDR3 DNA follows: TGTGCCAGCAGGGCGGGGAACTACGAGCAGTACTTC. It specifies CASRAGNYEQYF.